This record concerns one T cell receptor beta chain sequence. What it recognizes is unknown. With ipilimumab providing CTLA-4 blockade, focal radiation was administered to patients who had chemo-refractory metastatic non-small-cell lung cancer. CDR1 and CDR2 from the germline V gene are MNHEY and SVGAGI. V was trimmed by 6 bases and J by 7 bases, leaving 13 bases between them. The CDR3 runs to 13 residues. These data are taken from a study of radiotherapy plus CTLA-4 blockade in lung cancer. Study-level information: Disease control was present in 30% to 40% of patients, and objective responses in approximately 20%.

Study results and caveats: In blood, tumor-derived TCR clones expanded after radiotherapy plus ipilimumab.

Clones were read by immunoSEQ multiplex PCR, and TCRdb kept only the in-frame ones, dropping some. The sample shows roughly 63,000 clones, about 70% of them seen only once. The sequenced sample was peripheral blood, obtained from a patient treated with radiotherapy plus ipilimumab. The chain uses TRBV6-5 and TRBJ2-1; possibly TRBD1 for D (6 bases). This sequence originates from a human donor with non-small cell lung cancer whose response to radiotherapy plus ipilimumab could not be evaluated. The CDR3 bases are TGTGCCAGCAGGCTAAACAGGGAAAATGAGCAGTTCTTC. Its protein is CASRLNRENEQFF.